This T cell receptor (beta chain) appears in the sequencing data of a study of cytomegalovirus exposure and HLA in healthy donors. Study-wide points: Across donors, sequencing depth was assumed by presence/absence analyses to be roughly uniform.

Details on this clone: Its cognate antigen is unknown. At the DNA level, this CDR3 is encoded by other sequences in the same sample as well.

The PCR had 60 Vbeta and 13 Jbeta primers. Generated by immunoSEQ multiplex PCR, the TCRdb table keeps only in-frame clones and is missing some. The sample includes under 120,000 clones, roughly 70% of them seen just once. The source is a middle-aged man in good health and CMV-seropositive. Input material: PBMCs.

This CDR3 is CASSLNRGDTEAFF. CDR3 coding DNA: TGTGCCAGCAGCTTAAACAGGGGTGACACTGAAGCTTTCTTT. The gene calls are TRBV7-9 and TRBJ1-1; 7 positions match TRBD1. Germline V gene lookup returns CDR1 SEHNR and CDR2 FQNEAQ (reference sequence). CDR3 length: 14 residues. The V gene end was trimmed by 2 bases and the J gene end by 3 bases; junction bases not matched to a gene: 3.